This T cell receptor beta chain was recorded in a study of OX40 agonist ivuxolimab in advanced cancers. Points from the study as a whole: Expansion of clones was among the lowest in partial responders at 0.1-3.0 mg/kg.

Some clones are missing from TCRdb's copy, which holds only in-frame ones; the method was immunoSEQ multiplex PCR. Here the sample spans about 59,000 clones, 80% to 90% being singletons. This clone is a singleton in its sample. Its target is unknown. This CDR3 has 16 residues. The germline CDR1 and CDR2 sequences are SGDLS and YYNGEE. V was trimmed by 4 bases and J by 0 bases, leaving 17 bases between them. This sequence joins TRBV9 and TRBJ2-7, with a tentative D call TRBD1 (5 bases). The source was CD4+ or CD8+ T cells sorted from blood, collected in a trial of the OX40 agonist ivuxolimab. The source is an adult with an advanced solid tumor such as melanoma, head and neck, liver or kidney cancer. The CDR3 coding sequence is TGTGCCAGCAGCAAAGCAACAGGTCTAAGCTCCTACGAGCAGTACTTC. Protein sequence: CASSKATGLSSYEQYF.